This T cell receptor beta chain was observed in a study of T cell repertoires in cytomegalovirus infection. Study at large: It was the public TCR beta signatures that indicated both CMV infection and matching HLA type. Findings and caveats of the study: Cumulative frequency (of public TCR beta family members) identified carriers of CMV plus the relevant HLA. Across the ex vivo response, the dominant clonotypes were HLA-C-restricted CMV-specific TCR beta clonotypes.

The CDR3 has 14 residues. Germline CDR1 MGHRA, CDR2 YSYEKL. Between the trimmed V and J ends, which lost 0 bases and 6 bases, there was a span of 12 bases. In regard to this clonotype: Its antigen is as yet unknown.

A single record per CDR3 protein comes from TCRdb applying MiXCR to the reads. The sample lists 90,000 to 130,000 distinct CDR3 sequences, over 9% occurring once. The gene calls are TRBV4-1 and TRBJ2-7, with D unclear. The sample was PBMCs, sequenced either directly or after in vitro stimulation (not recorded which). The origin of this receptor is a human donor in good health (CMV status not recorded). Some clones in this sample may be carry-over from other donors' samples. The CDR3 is CASSQDWVKGEQYF. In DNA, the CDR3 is TGCGCCAGCAGCCAAGATTGGGTGAAGGGCGAGCAGTACTTC.